Below are 14 T cell receptor beta chains sequenced from a single sample in a study of tumor-infiltrating lymphocytes in primary liver carcinoma. RNA was extracted from whole blood without cell sorting, alongside germline DNA. Constant-region priming of 500 ng total RNA yielded TCR beta cDNA. Libraries covering TCR beta were generated through three nested multiplex PCR rounds (using a slightly modified ARM-PCR). PCR rounds one and two used TRBV1-TRBV30 forward primers with a C-beta reverse primer for about 11 cycles each. TCRdb reanalysed the multiplex PCR reads using MiXCR and keeps one entry per CDR3 protein. The table shows about 180,000 distinct CDR3 sequences, with roughly three fifths occurring only once. The sample consisted of peripheral blood. These TCRs come from a man aged 35-49 years with primary liver carcinoma and hepatitis B virus infection.

The rearrangement links TRBV7-9 to TRBJ2-1; 8 bases fit TRBD1. The CDR3 covers 15 residues. Germline V gives CDR1 SEHNR, CDR2 FQNEAQ (reference sequence). The trim removed 9 bases at V and 4 bases at J, leaving 11 bases unmatched. CDR3 sequence reads: CARSLQGASYNEQFF. CDR3 bases: TGTGCCAGAAGCCTCCAGGGGGCCTCATACAATGAGCAGTTCTTC.

A remark on this clonotype: The junction shows a germline mismatch at one end, possibly a read error. This chain links TRBV6-1 with TRBJ2-1; 13 bases map to TRBD2. Germline lookup yields CDR1 MNHNS and CDR2 SASEGT. The CDR3 extends over 13 amino acids. Here the CDR3 DNA reads TGTGCCAGCATTGTGACTAGCGGGAGGCCCCCTATCTTC. This sequence encodes CASIVTSGRPPIF.

As concerns this clonotype: With a much larger clone just one base away, this may be a read error. This chain links TRBV11-2 with TRBJ2-1, with D perhaps TRBD1 or TRBD2 (5 bases each). Germline CDR1 reads SGHAT; CDR2 reads FQNNGV. CDR3 length: 14 residues. V lost 4 bases to trimming and J lost 13 bases, with 20 bases between them. The CDR3 loop reads CASSSRGGPSDQFF. The CDR3 nucleotides are TGTGCCAGCAGCTCCCGGGGCGGGCCGTCCGATCAGTTCTTC.

The chain uses TRBV5-1 and TRBJ1-1, with 7 bases lining up with TRBD1. The CDR3 totals 14 residues. V was clipped by 4 bases and J by 7 bases; unmatched bases: 10. CDR1 and CDR2 from the germline V gene are SGHRS and YFSETQ. CDR3 sequence reads: CASSLRQGLGEAFF. The CDR3 DNA reads TGCGCCAGCAGCCTTCGACAGGGACTAGGTGAAGCTTTCTTT. Full variable domain (rest looked up from reference TRBV5-1 and TRBJ1-1): KAGVTQTPRYLIKTRGQQVTLSCSPISGHRSVSWYQQTPGQGLQFLFEYFSETQRNKGNFPGRFSGRQFSNSRSEMNVSTLELGDSALYLCASSLRQGLGEAFFGQGTRLTVV.

This clonotype has a handful of counts. The rearrangement uses TRBV28 and TRBJ2-7; 7 bases align to TRBD1. CDR1 is MDHEN and CDR2 is SYDVKM in the germline V gene. The CDR3 totals 16 residues. Trimming cost V 7 bases and J 0 bases; bases outside gene matches: 12. This CDR3 is CASTSTRSGGSYEQYF. For the CDR3, the DNA is TGTGCCAGCACCTCAACCCGATCAGGGGGCTCCTACGAGCAGTACTTC.

This clonotype was recorded only once. A much larger clone is a single base away; this may be a read error. The genes are TRBV4-1 and TRBJ2-7, with 9 bases aligning to TRBD1. The CDR3 length is 15 residues. Unmatched junction bases numbered 7, after V lost 4 bases and J lost 3 bases. Germline CDR1 MGHRA, CDR2 YSYEKL. This chain's CDR3 is CASSPLGTGLYEQYF. Here the CDR3 DNA reads TGCGCCAGCAGCCCCCTGGGGACAGGGCTCTACGAGCAGTACTTC.

Notes on this clonotype: A read error is likely, as this CDR3 ends without the conserved phenylalanine or tryptophan. V and J are TRBV4-1 and TRBJ2-3, with D perhaps matching TRBD1 (6 bases). Germline V gives CDR1 MGHRA, CDR2 YSYEKL. The CDR3 is 15 residues long. Trimming took 1 base from V and 3 from J, leaving 11 bases between them. CDR3: CASSQVHRETDTQYY. CDR3 sequence (DNA): TGCGCCAGCAGCCAAGTCCACAGGGAAACAGATACGCAGTATTAT.

In its sample, this clonotype was seen once. Because it lacks the conserved phenylalanine or tryptophan at the end, this CDR3 is likely a read error. The DNA is omitted, as the CDR3 cannot be located on it reliably, and the CDR3 follows TCRdb's listing. This rearrangement joins TRBV11-2 to TRBJ2-1; the listed D gene, TRBD1, was not tested against the DNA. The CDR3 extends over 15 residues, inclusive of both ends. The V gene's germline CDR1 is SGHAT and CDR2 FQNNGV. The chain's CDR3 is CASSLERGGGNEQFL.

This clonotype has a handful of counts. V and J are TRBV2 and TRBJ2-7; perhaps TRBD2 as D (5 bases). The germline CDR1 and CDR2 sequences are SNHLY and FYNNEI. The CDR3 sequence is 12 residues long. V was pared by 8 bases and J by 6 bases, with 14 bases between. The chain's CDR3 is CASGILAAEQYF. In nucleotides, the CDR3 is TGTGCCAGCGGAATCCTAGCAGCCGAGCAGTACTTC. Full variable domain (remainder filled in from reference TRBV2 and TRBJ2-7): EPEVTQTPSHQVTQMGQEVILRCVPISNHLYFYWYRQILGQKVEFLVSFYNNEISEKSEIFDDQFSVERPDGSNFTLKIRSTKLEDSAMYFCASGILAAEQYFGPGTRLTVT.

The chain recombines TRBV11-2 with TRBJ1-1; D perhaps matches TRBD1 (5 bases). V gave up 5 bases and J gave up 4 bases, with 23 bases separating them. The length of the CDR3 is 17 residues. CDR1 is SGHAT, CDR2 FQNNGV, per germline. CDR3 protein: CASSRIGGPGFGTEAFF. CDR3 DNA: TGTGCCAGCAGCCGAATTGGGGGACCGGGGTTCGGCACTGAAGCTTTCTTT.

This clonotype came up many times. The V and J genes are TRBV11-2 and TRBJ2-3; the D call may be TRBD1 or TRBD2 (5 bases each). The V end was cut by 4 bases, the J end by 0 bases, with 11 bases between. The CDR3 extends over 15 amino acids. Germline assignment: CDR1 SGHAT and CDR2 FQNNGV. In DNA, the CDR3 is TGTGCCAGCAGCTACAGGAGCGGAAGCACAGATACGCAGTATTTT. Protein sequence: CASSYRSGSTDTQYF.

The V and J genes are TRBV6-5 and TRBJ2-1, with a possible D match to TRBD2 (5 bases). The CDR3 contains 14 residues. V was shortened by 2 bases and J by 9 bases, with 14 bases between the two germline ends. Germline CDR1 and CDR2: MNHEY and SVGAGI. The CDR3 bases are TGTGCCAGCAGTTACCTCACGAGTGCGGGTGAGCAGTTCTTC. As protein: CASSYLTSAGEQFF.

V usage is TRBV29-1 and J usage is TRBJ2-2; D is tentatively TRBD1 or TRBD2 (5 bases each). CDR1 SQVTM and CDR2 ANQGSEA come from the germline V gene. V lost 4 bases to trimming and J lost 7 bases, with 16 bases between them. This CDR3 is 14 amino acids long. The CDR3 nucleotides read TGCAGCGTTGGGGACCACTATGACCTCGGGGAGCTGTTTTTT. It yields the protein CSVGDHYDLGELFF.

Note on this clonotype: One end of the junction varies from germline; a read error may be responsible. The chain carries TRBV11-2 and TRBJ2-7, with 7 nucleotides matching TRBD2. Germline-derived CDR1 and CDR2 are SGHAT and FQNNGV. This CDR3 spans 15 amino acids. The CDR3 here is CASSLGLEGALEQYF. DNA for the CDR3: TGCGCCAGCAGCTTAGGACTAGAGGGAGCCCTCGAGCAGTACTTC.